The T cell receptor (beta chain) described here comes from a study of OX40 agonist ivuxolimab in advanced cancers. Looking at the study overall: Each patient was given ivuxolimab into a vein every 2 weeks, at 0.01 to 10 mg/kg.

Method: immunoSEQ multiplex PCR; TCRdb's copy keeps in-frame clones and lacks some. The repertoire holds about 7,700 clones, with about four fifths as singletons. Germline CDR1 is MGHRA and CDR2 is YSYEKL. This CDR3 spans 17 amino acids. V lost 2 bases, J lost 4 bases, and 9 bases stayed unmatched. The chain joins TRBV4-1 to TRBJ2-7, with 12 positions matching TRBD2. Source: CD4+ or CD8+ T cells sorted from blood, taken in a trial of the OX40 agonist ivuxolimab. The TCR sequence derives from an adult with an advanced solid tumor such as melanoma, head and neck, liver or kidney cancer. The CDR3 DNA follows: TGCGCCAGCAGCCAACAGACTAGCGGGGGACCACTATACGAGCAGTACTTC. This codes for CASSQQTSGGPLYEQYF.